The TCR beta chain under discussion was sequenced for a study of T cell repertoires in cytomegalovirus infection. Study in general: CMV infection and matching HLA type were both indicated by public TCR beta signatures.

About this clonotype itself: Its antigen remains unknown.

MiXCR was run by TCRdb on the reads, yielding one entry per CDR3 protein. Of under 850,000 distinct CDR3 sequences listed, around 30% are singletons. CDR3 length: 13 residues. With 7 bases removed from V and 6 bases from J, the gap between germline ends came to 17 bases. CDR1 SGHKS and CDR2 YYEKEE come from the germline V gene (reference sequence). This sequence was found in a human donor in good health (CMV status not recorded). Some clones in this sample may be carry-over from other donors' samples. Sequencing used cultured PBMCs, obtained from culture after CMV antigen stimulation. The gene calls are TRBV5-5 and TRBJ2-7; possibly TRBD1 for D (6 bases). The CDR3 DNA reads TGTGCCAGCCGAGGATCAGGGGATAGCGAGCAGTACTTC. As protein: CASRGSGDSEQYF.